This TCR beta chain emerged from a study of CD8+CD57+ T cells in acquired aplastic anemia. Study at large: Average DNA yield from sorted CD4+ and CD8+ cells was about 3 ug.

The use of genomic DNA as template underpinned the TCR beta VDJ and CDR3 profiling. TCRdb ran MiXCR on the reads and lists one entry per CDR3 protein. The profile covers some 200,000 distinct CDR3 sequences, with roughly 55% appearing a single time and about 31% taken by the ten largest. This CDR3 spans 16 amino acids. J lost 3 bases, V lost 6 bases, and 10 bases had no gene match. Germline-derived CDR1 and CDR2 are MGHDK and SYGVNS. Concerning this clonotype itself: The antigen is undetermined.

General study findings and limits: Researchers report that twenty-nine CD8+ CDR3 sequences appeared in both patients and controls. Significance was not reached for CD8+ Simpson's diversity between patients and controls.

The specimen sequenced was sorted CD4+, CD8+, or CD8+CD57+ T cells (not recorded which) from PBMCs. The chain couples TRBV25-1 to TRBJ2-7; 11 bases are a match to TRBD1. This sequence was found in a human donor in good health. The CDR3 loop is CASSLPRTGGNYEQYF. DNA of the CDR3: TGTGCCAGCAGCTTGCCCCGGACAGGGGGCAACTACGAGCAGTACTTC.